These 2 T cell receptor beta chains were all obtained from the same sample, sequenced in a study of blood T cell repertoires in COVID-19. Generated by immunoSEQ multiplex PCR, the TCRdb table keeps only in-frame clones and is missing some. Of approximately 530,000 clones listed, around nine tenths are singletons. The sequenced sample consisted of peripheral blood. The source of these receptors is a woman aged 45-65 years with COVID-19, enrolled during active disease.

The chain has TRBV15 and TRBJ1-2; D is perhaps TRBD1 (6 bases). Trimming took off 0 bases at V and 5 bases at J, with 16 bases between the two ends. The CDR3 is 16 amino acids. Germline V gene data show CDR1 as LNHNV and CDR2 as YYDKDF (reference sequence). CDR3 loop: CATSRDLTGSGYGYTF. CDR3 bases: TGTGCCACCAGCAGAGATCTAACAGGGTCAGGGTATGGCTACACCTTC.

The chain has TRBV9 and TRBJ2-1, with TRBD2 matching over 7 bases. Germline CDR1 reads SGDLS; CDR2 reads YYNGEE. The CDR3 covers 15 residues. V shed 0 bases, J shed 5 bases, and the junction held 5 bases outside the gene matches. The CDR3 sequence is CASSVDLAANNEQFF. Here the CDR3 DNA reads TGTGCCAGCAGCGTAGATCTAGCGGCTAACAATGAGCAGTTCTTC.